The 10 T cell receptor beta chains reported below all come from one sample, sequenced in a study of T cell responses to AZD1222 COVID-19 vaccine. Only in-frame clones appear in the TCRdb table, and some are missing; sequencing was by immunoSEQ multiplex PCR. The repertoire includes 150,000 or so clones, just under 95% of them detected once, and about 1.4% sits in the top ten. The specimen comprised peripheral blood, sampled on day 0 of AZD1222 vaccination. These receptors were collected from an adult in good health.

The V and J genes are TRBV30 and TRBJ1-2; maybe TRBD1 (6 bases). The CDR3 extends over 12 amino acids. V was shortened by 5 bases and J by 4 bases, with 11 bases between the two germline ends. Looked up from germline, CDR1 is GTSNPN and CDR2 is SVGIG (reference sequence). The CDR3 DNA reads TGTGCCTGGGGAGCAGGGGCCTATGGCTACACCTTC. It yields the protein CAWGAGAYGYTF.

V gene TRBV29-1 combines with J gene TRBJ2-7; 9 bases agree with TRBD1. Germline V gene sequence: CDR1 SQVTM, CDR2 ANQGSEA. J gave up 7 bases and V 5 bases, and 12 bases lay outside the gene matches. CDR3 length: 14 residues. The CDR3: CSVRTGALGQEQYF. CDR3 DNA sequence: TGCAGCGTTAGGACAGGGGCCCTCGGTCAGGAGCAGTACTTC.

The sample holds a few counts of this clone. The chain combines TRBV19 with TRBJ2-7; the D call may be TRBD1 or TRBD2 (5 bases each). The CDR3 is 15 amino acids. The V and J ends lost 3 bases and 2 bases respectively, with 14 bases between them. The germline CDR1 and CDR2 sequences are LNHDA and SQIVND (reference sequence). The CDR3 loop is CASSIAGTGAYEQYF. CDR3 nucleotide sequence: TGTGCCAGTAGTATCGCCGGGACCGGGGCCTACGAGCAGTACTTC.

V and J are TRBV11-2 and TRBJ2-3; 8 nucleotides agree with TRBD1. The V gene's germline CDR1 is SGHAT and CDR2 FQNNGV. The V segment lost 0 bases and the J segment 2 bases; nucleotides outside the gene matches: 7. CDR3 size: 17 residues. The CDR3: CASSLDGRGLTTDTQYF. CDR3 bases: TGTGCCAGCAGCTTAGATGGCAGGGGGCTCACCACAGATACGCAGTATTTT. Drawing the rest from reference TRBV11-2 and TRBJ2-3, the complete variable domain is EAGVAQSPRYKIIEKRQSVAFWCNPISGHATLYWYQQILGQGPKLLIQFQNNGVVDDSQLPKDRFSAERLKGVDSTLKIQPAKLEDSAVYLCASSLDGRGLTTDTQYFGPGTRLTVL.

This clone has only a few counts. The rearrangement uses TRBV4-1 and TRBJ1-4; D gene unclear. The germline CDR1 and CDR2 sequences are MGHRA and YSYEKL. Trimming removed 4 bases from V and 0 bases from J, with 12 bases in between. This CDR3 is built from 16 residues. The CDR3 DNA reads as TGCGCCAGCAGCCGAAGTCCACGGACAACTAATGAAAAACTGTTTTTT. Protein: CASSRSPRTTNEKLFF.

The rearrangement joins TRBV24-1 to TRBJ2-1, with 9 positions matching TRBD2. V shed 5 bases, J shed 0 bases, and the junction held 1 base outside the gene matches. CDR3 length: 15 residues. The germline V gene has CDR1 KGHDR and CDR2 SFDVKD. The CDR3 loop reads CATSGGGASYNEQFF. Here the CDR3 DNA reads TGTGCCACCAGTGGCGGGGGGGCCTCCTACAATGAGCAGTTCTTC.

The chain employs TRBV25-1 and TRBJ2-3; 7 nucleotides match TRBD2. Germline CDR1 reads MGHDK; CDR2 reads SYGVNS. CDR3 length: 11 amino acids. J was trimmed by 6 bases and V by 7 bases; bases with no gene match: 1. The CDR3 bases are TGTGCCAGCATCGGGGGGGATACGCAGTATTTT. This sequence encodes CASIGGDTQYF.

The gene calls are TRBV6-6 and TRBJ1-2; TRBD1 matches at 8 bases. The ends lost 6 bases at V and 7 bases at J; junction bases unmatched: 7. This CDR3 contains 13 residues. CDR1 and CDR2 (germline): MNHNY, SVGAGI (reference sequence). The CDR3 here is CASSPGGAGGYTF. As DNA, the CDR3 is TGTGCCAGCAGCCCAGGGGGCGCGGGTGGCTACACCTTC.

The rearrangement joins TRBV28 to TRBJ1-5; no firm D call. Germline CDR1 is MDHEN and CDR2 is SYDVKM. This CDR3 is built from 13 residues. The V gene lost 6 bases and the J gene lost 4 bases, with 10 bases spanning the gap. In DNA form, the CDR3 reads TGTGCCAGCAGCTACATGGTTAATCAGCCCCAGCATTTT. This encodes CASSYMVNQPQHF.

This chain connects TRBV7-2 to TRBJ2-7; D is uncertain. This CDR3 comprises 13 residues. V lost 1 base and J 2 bases, leaving 6 bases between the germline ends. Germline CDR1 reads SGHTA; CDR2 reads FQGNSA. CDR3: CASSLVTPYEQYF. CDR3 nucleotides: TGTGCCAGCAGCTTAGTAACGCCCTACGAGCAGTACTTC.